This TCR beta chain emerged from a study of cytotoxic CD8 clonotypes in ibrutinib-treated CLL. Germline V gene data show CDR1 as SGHTA and CDR2 as FQGTGA. This CDR3 is 16 amino acids long. The V end lost 5 bases, the J end lost 5 bases, and 16 bases lay between the germline ends. Sequencing was performed with immunoSEQ multiplex PCR; in TCRdb, only in-frame clones are kept and a portion is missing. The top ten clones hold approximately 29% of a sample with 40,000 to 60,000 clones, roughly 50% of them seen once. The rearrangement links TRBV7-3 to TRBJ1-6; D is perhaps TRBD1 (5 bases). The sequenced sample was PBMCs, obtained after 12 months of ibrutinib treatment. The sequence came from a human donor with chronic lymphocytic leukemia. The CDR3 DNA sequence: TGTGCCAGCAGCCTTCTCGGGACGGCCAATAATTCACCCCTCCACTTT. It yields the protein CASSLLGTANNSPLHF.